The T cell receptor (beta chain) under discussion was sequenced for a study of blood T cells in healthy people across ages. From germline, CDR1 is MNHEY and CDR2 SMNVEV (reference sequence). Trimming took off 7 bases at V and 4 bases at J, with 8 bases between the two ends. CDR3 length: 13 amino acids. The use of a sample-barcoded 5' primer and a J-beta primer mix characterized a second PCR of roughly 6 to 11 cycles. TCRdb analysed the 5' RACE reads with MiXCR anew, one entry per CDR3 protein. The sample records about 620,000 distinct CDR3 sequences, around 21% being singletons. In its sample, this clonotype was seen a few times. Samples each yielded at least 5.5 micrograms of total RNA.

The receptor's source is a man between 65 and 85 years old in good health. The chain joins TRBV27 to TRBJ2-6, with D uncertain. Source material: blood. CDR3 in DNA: TGTGCCAGCACCACCTTGGGGGCCAACGTCCTGACTTTC. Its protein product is CASTTLGANVLTF.